One and the same sample provided the 15 T cell receptor beta chains below, sequenced in a study of T-cell memory formation after mild COVID-19. Using its own MiXCR run on the 5' RACE reads, TCRdb lists one record per CDR3 protein. Found here are 350,000 to 450,000 distinct CDR3 sequences, more than 20% of them singletons; the top ten hold about 10%. The specimen was PBMCs or a T cell subset sorted from them (not recorded which). All receptors come from an adult woman who had mild COVID-19 (a few samples of this study predate the infection). Cell type and time point are not known.

This chain connects TRBV12-3 or TRBV12-4 to TRBJ2-2, with D perhaps TRBD1 or TRBD2 (5 bases each). This CDR3 contains 14 residues. V was trimmed by 2 bases and J by 6 bases, leaving 10 bases between them. The CDR3 region has the DNA TGTGCCAGCAGTTTAACCGGGACGGCCGGGGAGCTGTTTTTT. It is translated as CASSLTGTAGELFF.

The genes are TRBV7-2 and TRBJ1-3; D remains unclear. Trimming stripped 4 bases from V and 4 bases from J, with 14 bases between. Germline assignment: CDR1 SGHTA and CDR2 FQGNSA. The CDR3 length is 15 residues. The DNA of the CDR3 is TGTGCCAGCAGCTCTTACCAAACCGACGGAAACACCATATATTTT. Translating gives CASSSYQTDGNTIYF.

The rearrangement uses TRBV19 and TRBJ2-2, with D possibly being TRBD2 (5 bases). The CDR3 has 13 amino acids. CDR1 and CDR2 (germline): LNHDA, SQIVND (reference sequence). With 7 bases removed from V and 1 base from J, the gap between germline ends came to 7 bases. The CDR3 nucleotides read TGTGCCAGTACCCGGGGGAACACCGGGGAGCTGTTTTTT. This gives the protein CASTRGNTGELFF. The full variable domain, in which reference TRBV19 and TRBJ2-2 provide the parts outside the CDR3, is DGGITQSPKYLFRKEGQNVTLSCEQNLNHDAMYWYRQDPGQGLRLIYYSQIVNDFQKGDIAEGYSVSREKKESFPLTVTSAQKNPTAFYLCASTRGNTGELFFGEGSRLTVL.

The V call is TRBV11-2, the J call TRBJ1-2, with 10 bases that match TRBD1. The germline CDR1 and CDR2 sequences are SGHAT and FQNNGV. The CDR3 covers 17 residues. V lost 1 base and J lost 2; bases outside the gene matches: 7. The CDR3 reads CASSLGDRGERNYGYTF. CDR3 DNA sequence: TGTGCCAGCAGCTTAGGGGACAGGGGCGAACGGAACTATGGCTACACCTTC.

J is TRBJ2-1 and V is TRBV24-1, with 10 nucleotides matching TRBD2. Trimming took 2 bases from V and 0 from J; bases not matched to a gene: 15. The germline V gene has CDR1 KGHDR and CDR2 SFDVKD. The CDR3 has 21 amino acids. The CDR3 bases are TGTGCCACCAGTGATTCCGGTTCCGGGACTAGCGTCAGGTACTCCTACAATGAGCAGTTCTTC. This encodes CATSDSGSGTSVRYSYNEQFF.

The chain carries TRBV11-2 and TRBJ2-1; TRBD2 might be the D (6 bases). There are 15 residues in the CDR3. With 6 bases removed from V and 6 bases from J, the gap between germline ends came to 18 bases. Germline-derived CDR1 and CDR2 are SGHAT and FQNNGV. For the CDR3, the DNA is TGTGCCAGCAGGGGTCGGGCGGCCGGGAGCAATGAGCAGTTCTTC. It is translated as CASRGRAAGSNEQFF.

This chain connects TRBV14 to TRBJ1-2; D ambiguous. The CDR3 covers 14 residues. The V end lost 2 bases, the J end lost 1 base, and 8 bases lay between the germline ends. Germline CDR1 reads SGHDN; CDR2 reads FVKESK. In DNA form, the CDR3 reads TGTGCCAGCAGCCAAAGGACCTATAACTATGGCTACACCTTC. Residues: CASSQRTYNYGYTF.

The gene calls are TRBV18 and TRBJ2-2; D might be TRBD1 (6 bases). V gave up 6 bases and J gave up 5 bases, with 22 bases separating them. The CDR3 is made up of 17 amino acids. Germline V CDR1 and CDR2: KGHSH, LQKENI. CDR3: CASSDLKWDMVTGELFF. The CDR3 region has the DNA TGTGCCAGCTCCGATTTGAAATGGGACATGGTTACCGGGGAGCTGTTTTTT.

In DNA, the CDR3 is TGTGCCAGCAGCAAGGCAGGACAGGGGAACGAGCAGTACTTC. This encodes CASSKAGQGNEQYF. The genes are TRBV5-6 and TRBJ2-7; 9 bases align to TRBD1. J gave up 5 bases and V 4 bases, and 7 bases lay outside the gene matches. Germline V gene data show CDR1 as SGHDT and CDR2 as YYEEEE. This CDR3 region has 14 residues. Full variable domain (remainder filled in from reference TRBV5-6 and TRBJ2-7): DAGVTQSPTHLIKTRGQQVTLRCSPKSGHDTVSWYQQALGQGPQFIFQYYEEEERQRGNFPDRFSGHQFPNYSSELNVNALLLGDSALYLCASSKAGQGNEQYFGPGTRLTVT.

The chain links TRBV21-1 to TRBJ1-1. TRBV21-1 is reported as a pseudogene. The CDR3 is made up of 15 amino acids. CDR3 sequence reads: CASSGEKHPLTEAFF. The CDR3 DNA is TGTGCCAGCAGCGGGGAAAAACACCCTCTCACTGAAGCTTTCTTT.

This chain's CDR3 is CASSLQQGSYNEQFF. The DNA for the CDR3 is TGTGCCAGCAGCTTACAGCAGGGTTCCTACAATGAGCAGTTCTTC. The V call is TRBV7-6, the J call TRBJ2-1; TRBD1 is a possible D gene (5 bases). V lost 2 bases and J 1 base, leaving 9 bases between the germline ends. The CDR3 is 15 residues long. Per the germline V gene, CDR1 is SGHVS and CDR2 is FNYEAQ.

The chain recombines TRBV24-1 with TRBJ2-1; D remains ambiguous. The CDR3 sequence is 12 residues long. Germline lookup yields CDR1 KGHDR and CDR2 SFDVKD. V dropped 4 bases and J dropped 3 bases, with 3 bases sitting between them. The CDR3 region has the DNA TGTGCCACCAGTGAGGGCTACAATGAGCAGTTCTTC. It translates to CATSEGYNEQFF.

V usage is TRBV12-3 or TRBV12-4 and J usage is TRBJ2-1; D is possibly TRBD2 (5 bases). The CDR3 consists of 16 residues. Trimming pared 5 bases from V and 3 bases from J, leaving 17 bases between. The CDR3 spells CASSPSPPSLYNEQFF. The CDR3 DNA reads as TGTGCCAGCAGTCCTAGCCCGCCTAGCCTCTACAATGAGCAGTTCTTC.

This clonotype has ten or more counts. The V call is TRBV15, the J call TRBJ2-3; D gene ambiguous. Trimming pared 3 bases from V and 3 bases from J, leaving 1 base between. This CDR3 contains 11 residues. Looked up from germline, CDR1 is LNHNV and CDR2 is YYDKDF (reference sequence). The CDR3 spells CATSSTDTQYF. The CDR3 nucleotides are TGTGCCACCAGCAGTACAGATACGCAGTATTTT.

The count of this clonotype is one. The DNA for the CDR3 is TGTGCCAGCCGCCCGAGGGGGCGCGACGAGCAGTACTTC. It encodes CASRPRGRDEQYF. J is TRBJ2-7 and V is TRBV11-1; the match to TRBD1 covers 7 bases. V lost 8 bases and J lost 5; bases outside the gene matches: 9. CDR1 and CDR2 from the germline V gene are SGHAT and FQDESV (reference sequence). The CDR3 is 13 residues long.